The source of this TCR beta chain is a study of blood T cell repertoires in COVID-19. About the study: Italy, Spain and the United States were the sources of the convalescent and acute COVID-19 samples. T cells, B-cell-depleted T cells, or PBMCs provided the cDNA or gDNA that served as material.

Measured with immunoSEQ multiplex PCR; TCRdb has only the in-frame clones, and not every one. The repertoire holds hundreds of thousands of clones, about nine tenths seen once, with about 1.5% in the top ten. On this clone: The same CDR3 arises from other DNA sequences in this sample as well.

V gave up 0 bases and J gave up 3 bases; unmatched junction bases: 2. The CDR3 has 14 residues. CDR1 and CDR2 from the germline V gene are SGHNT and YYREEE (reference sequence). This chain joins TRBV5-4 and TRBJ2-7, with 8 bases that match TRBD1. The sequenced material came from peripheral blood. This sequence was found in a woman aged 30 to 39 with active or convalescent COVID-19. Here the CDR3 DNA reads TGTGCCAGCAGCTTGGGACAGGGGATCTACGAGCAGTACTTC. It specifies CASSLGQGIYEQYF.